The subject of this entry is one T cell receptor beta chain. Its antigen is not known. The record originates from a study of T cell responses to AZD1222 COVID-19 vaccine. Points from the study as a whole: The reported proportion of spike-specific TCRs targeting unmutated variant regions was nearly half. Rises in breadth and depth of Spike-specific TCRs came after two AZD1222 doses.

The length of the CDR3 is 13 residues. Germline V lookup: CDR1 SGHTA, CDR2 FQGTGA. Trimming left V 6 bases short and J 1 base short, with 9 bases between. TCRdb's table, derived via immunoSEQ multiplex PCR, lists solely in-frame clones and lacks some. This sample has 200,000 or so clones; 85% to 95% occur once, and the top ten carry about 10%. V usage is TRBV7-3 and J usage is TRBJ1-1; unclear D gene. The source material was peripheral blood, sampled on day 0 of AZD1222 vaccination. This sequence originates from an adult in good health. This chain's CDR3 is CASSMWENTEAFF. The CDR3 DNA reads TGTGCCAGCAGTATGTGGGAGAACACTGAAGCTTTCTTT.